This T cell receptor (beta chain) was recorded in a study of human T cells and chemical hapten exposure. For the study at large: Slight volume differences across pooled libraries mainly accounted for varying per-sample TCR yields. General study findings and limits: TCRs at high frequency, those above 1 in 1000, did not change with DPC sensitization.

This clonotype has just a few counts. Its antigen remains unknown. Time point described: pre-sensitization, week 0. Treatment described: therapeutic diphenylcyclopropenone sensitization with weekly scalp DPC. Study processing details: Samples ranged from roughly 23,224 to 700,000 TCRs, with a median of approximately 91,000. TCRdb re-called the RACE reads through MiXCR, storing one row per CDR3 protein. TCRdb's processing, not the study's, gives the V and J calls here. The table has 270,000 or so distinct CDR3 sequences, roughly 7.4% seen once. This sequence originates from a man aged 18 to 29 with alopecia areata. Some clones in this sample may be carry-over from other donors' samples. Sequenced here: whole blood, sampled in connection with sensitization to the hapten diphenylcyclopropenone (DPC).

CDR3: CASSYTKRGTQDSYEQYV. Written as DNA, the CDR3 is TGTGCCAGCAGTTACACAAAGAGGGGGACGCAAGATTCCTACGAGCAGTACGTC. The chain links TRBV6-2 or TRBV6-3 to TRBJ2-7, with D tentatively TRBD1 (6 bases). Germline V CDR1 and CDR2: MNHEY, SVGEGT. The CDR3 spans 18 residues. The V gene lost 2 bases and the J gene lost 1 base, with 21 bases spanning the gap.